This TCR beta chain was documented in a study of identical twins (TCRdb year 2016). Broadly, across the study: To test whether fetal clonotypes persist, the study used deep sequencing on TCR alpha and beta repertoires from monozygotic twins, unrelated adults of various ages, and cord blood. To rule out contamination, the twin experiments were replicated at different times with different library preparation protocols.

Library preparation was by 5' RACE. This sample was sequenced with an Illumina HiSeq 2000. Template switching introduced a universal primer binding site; the final cDNA contained a unique molecular identifier, enabling accurate counting of TCR cDNA molecules. First-strand cDNA for TCR alpha and beta chains was synthesized from specific primers in the conserved constant-segment region. To control for contamination, every cDNA library was double barcoded, receiving both a SMART-Mk sample barcode and Illumina barcodes. TruSeq adapter sequences and Illumina sample barcodes were added in two successive PCR steps. The TCR alpha and beta cDNA libraries were sequenced on the Illumina HiSeq platform using custom primers. In the paper's pipeline: Raw reads were processed with MiGEC to extract unique molecular identifiers, and MiXCR was used to determine CDR3 positions. For each individual, recombination models were inferred using an EM algorithm with the repgenHMM and IGoR tools. Shared clonotypes were analyzed with the tcR package in R, and sharing was normalized by the product of cloneset sizes. To study raw recombination without the effects of thymic and clonal selection, out-of-frame nonproductive sequences were analyzed. TCRdb trimmed the raw reads at Q25, called clones with MiXCR and kept productive beta chains. Every distinct CDR3 protein forms one entry, paired with its most common genes and DNA. The V and J calls reflect TCRdb's pipeline rather than the authors' work. This sample lists around 500,000 distinct CDR3 sequences; 13% to 15% were detected once. The leading ten clones occupy around 0.57% of the sample.

Every donor was a healthy Caucasian. Three pairs of female monozygotic twins, all aged about 18 to 30 years, were included in the twin cohort. Positive isolation kits from Invitrogen were used to isolate CD4+ and CD8+ T cell populations. The investigation overall reported the following: Excess twin sharing in beta out-of-frame sequences was weaker because fewer shared sequences lowered the signal-to-noise ratio. Abundant cord blood beta clonotypes had fewer insertions, young adult naive repertoires showed a similar but weaker trend, and memory repertoires showed no such trend. Recombination models systematically underestimated out-of-frame TCR alpha sharing in monozygotic twins but agreed with sharing between unrelated individuals. Compared with coincidental sharing between unrelated individuals, an excess of low generation-probability sequences was observed among out-of-frame TCR alpha sequences shared between twins. Zero-insertion analyses could be partly confounded by invariant T cells such as MAIT and iNKT, although diverse VJ usage argued against such confounding for most clonotypes. Because the same donors could not be followed over many years, the conclusions relied on cross-sectional statistical analysis.

This clonotype was observed a few times. Its antigen remains unidentified. No base-level quality is on record; no much larger clone is a single base apart. Reading the germline V gene (reference sequence) gives CDR1 DFQATT and CDR2 SNEGSKA. V ends up 6 bases short and J 4 bases short, with an unmatched junction base count of 6. Including cysteine and phenylalanine, the CDR3 has 14 amino acids. Solely the CDR3 DNA is kept, with 42 bases framed from the first base. The same data also went into a second study, on yellow fever vaccine responses in identical twins. The second study, in turn, reports: According to the authors, the vaccine-induced T cell response in identical twins seemed to be partly convergent and partly specific to each individual. The study precisely tracked vaccine-responding T cell clones in identical twins.

This clonotype was obtained from a woman under 30 in good health. Sequenced input: CD4+ T cells sorted from blood. The chain was built from TRBV20-1 and TRBJ2-1, and TRBD2 aligns with 10 junction nucleotides. The encoded CDR3 is CSASGTSVYNEQFF. The base sequence is TGCAGTGCATCCGGGACTAGCGTGTACAATGAGCAGTTCTTC.